The clone carrying this T cell receptor beta chain was picked up one time. What it binds is unknown. The sample is drawn from a study of a mutant IDH1 vaccine in newly diagnosed glioma. Study-level information: Held at week 35, visit V12 was the safety follow-up, and visit V13 followed at week 47.

Time point meaning: week 47, end of study. Alongside topical imiquimod, each dose of vaccine comprised 300 ug of mutant IDH1 20-mer peptide. There were new WHO grade 3 or 4 astrocytomas in the donors, and these were IDH1-mutant and ATRX-lost. TCRdb's table, derived via immunoSEQ multiplex PCR, lists solely in-frame clones and lacks some. The sample contains some 50,000 clones, about 88% of which appear only once. Germline loops: CDR1 LNHDA, CDR2 SQIVND (reference sequence). This CDR3 contains 14 residues. V was pared by 5 bases and J by 14 bases, with 22 bases between. This specimen was PBMCs, taken from a glioma patient whose treatment included an IDH1 peptide vaccine. The clonotype was recovered from a woman aged 25 to 39 with glioma. Some clones in this sample may be carry-over from other donors' samples. The chain couples TRBV19 to TRBJ2-1; D is unclear. The CDR3 reads CASSPQVSHLWKFF. In DNA form, the CDR3 reads TGTGCCAGTAGTCCCCAGGTATCCCATCTTTGGAAGTTCTTC.